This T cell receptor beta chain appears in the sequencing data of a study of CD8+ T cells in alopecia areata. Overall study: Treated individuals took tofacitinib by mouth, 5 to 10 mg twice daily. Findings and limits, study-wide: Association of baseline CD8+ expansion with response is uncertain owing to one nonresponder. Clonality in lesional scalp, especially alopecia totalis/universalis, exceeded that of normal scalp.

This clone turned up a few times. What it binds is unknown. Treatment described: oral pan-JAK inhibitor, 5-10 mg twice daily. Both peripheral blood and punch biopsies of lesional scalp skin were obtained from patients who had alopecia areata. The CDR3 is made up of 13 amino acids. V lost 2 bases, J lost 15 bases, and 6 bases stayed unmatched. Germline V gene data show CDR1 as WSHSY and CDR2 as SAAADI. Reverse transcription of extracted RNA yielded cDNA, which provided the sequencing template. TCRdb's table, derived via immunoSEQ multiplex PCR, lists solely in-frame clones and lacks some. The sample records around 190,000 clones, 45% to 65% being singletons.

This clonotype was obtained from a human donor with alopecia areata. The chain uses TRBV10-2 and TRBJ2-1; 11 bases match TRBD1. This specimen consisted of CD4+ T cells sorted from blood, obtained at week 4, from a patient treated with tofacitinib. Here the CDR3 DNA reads TGCGCCAGCAGTGAGCTGGACAGGGGGCGAACGTTCTTC. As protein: CASSELDRGRTFF.